These T cell receptor beta chains were read from a single sample in a study of cytomegalovirus exposure and HLA in healthy donors. Some clones are missing from TCRdb's copy, which holds only in-frame ones; the method was immunoSEQ multiplex PCR. The sample consists of approximately 70,000 clones, roughly four fifths of them appearing once. Sequenced sample: PBMCs. Every receptor here comes from a man between 45 and 60 years old in good health and CMV-seronegative. Each CDR3 is given with its conserved first and last residue. A D gene is named only where the DNA matches it firmly. Rows give clone size only sometimes, using once, few, many, or a class for an expanded clone.

J gene | D gene | CDR3 length | V gene | clone size | CDR3 protein | CDR3 DNA
TRBJ1-1 | . | 15 | TRBV11-2 | . | CASSLVGRLNTEAFF | TGTGCCAGCAGCTTAGTGGGCAGATTGAACACTGAAGCTTTCTTT
TRBJ2-3 | . | 13 | TRBV7-9 | . | CASRWEGTDTQYF | TGTGCCAGCAGGTGGGAGGGCACAGATACGCAGTATTTT
TRBJ2-7 | . | 12 | TRBV28 | . | CASSLGGARTYF | TGTGCCAGCAGTCTGGGGGGGGCAAGGACGTACTTC
TRBJ2-7 | TRBD1 | 13 | TRBV10-1 | . | CASSGQGIYEQYF | TGCGCCAGCAGTGGACAGGGTATCTACGAGCAGTACTTC
TRBJ1-3 | . | 14 | TRBV7-9 | . | CASTRRASGNTIYF | TGTGCCAGCACGCGGCGGGCCTCTGGAAACACCATATATTTT
TRBJ2-5 | TRBD2 | 15 | TRBV28 | . | CASSLLAEVQETQYF | TGTGCCAGCAGTTTACTAGCGGAAGTCCAAGAGACCCAGTACTTC
TRBJ2-7 | TRBD1 | 14 | TRBV19 | . | CASRPGQGTYEQYF | TGTGCCAGTAGGCCGGGACAGGGAACCTACGAGCAGTACTTC
TRBJ1-1 | . | 13 | TRBV19 | . | CASSIDREFEAFF | TGTGCCAGTAGTATAGATCGGGAATTTGAAGCTTTCTTT
TRBJ2-1 | . | 14 | TRBV6-6 | . | CASSYKTIRNEQFF | TGTGCCAGCAGTTACAAGACTATCAGAAATGAGCAGTTCTTC
TRBJ2-3 | TRBD2 | 15 | TRBV2 | . | CASSVTGLNTDTQYF | TGTGCCAGCAGTGTCACGGGACTAAACACAGATACGCAGTATTTT
TRBJ1-1 | . | 11 | TRBV6-5 | . | CASSYSAEAFF | TGTGCCAGCAGTTACTCGGCCGAAGCTTTCTTT
TRBJ2-7 | TRBD1 | 16 | TRBV28 | few | CASSSRGTGEAYEQYF | TGTGCCAGCAGCTCTAGGGGGACAGGGGAAGCCTACGAGCAGTACTTC
TRBJ1-4 | . | 16 | TRBV18 | . | CASFTPGRASGEKLFF | TGTGCCAGTTTCACCCCGGGGAGGGCGTCGGGTGAAAAACTGTTTTTT
TRBJ2-5 | TRBD2 | 16 | TRBV5-4 | . | CASRDRASGESETQYF | TGTGCCAGCCGGGACCGGGCTAGCGGGGAATCTGAGACCCAGTACTTC
TRBJ2-7 | TRBD2 | 14 | TRBV5-1 | few | CASSLDGRTYEQYF | TGCGCCAGCAGCTTAGACGGGAGGACCTACGAGCAGTACTTC
TRBJ1-3 | . | 15 | TRBV30 | . | CAWSIQGTSGNTIYF | TGTGCCTGGAGTATTCAGGGCACCTCTGGAAACACCATATATTTT
TRBJ1-1 | TRBD1 | 15 | TRBV9 | . | CASSAWTGGETEAFF | TGTGCCAGCAGCGCGTGGACAGGGGGGGAGACTGAAGCTTTCTTT
TRBJ1-1 | . | 18 | TRBV6-1 | . | CASSVRGQRVTRYTEAFF | TGTGCCAGCAGTGTACGAGGACAGAGGGTCACTCGGTACACTGAAGCTTTCTTT
TRBJ1-6 | . | 16 | TRBV4-2 | . | CASSKTASSYNSPLHF | TGTGCCAGCAGCAAGACTGCCAGCTCCTATAATTCACCCCTCCACTTT
TRBJ2-1 | TRBD1 | 15 | TRBV10-2 | . | CASAPPRDRVNEQFF | TGCGCCAGCGCTCCACCCCGGGACAGGGTTAATGAGCAGTTCTTC